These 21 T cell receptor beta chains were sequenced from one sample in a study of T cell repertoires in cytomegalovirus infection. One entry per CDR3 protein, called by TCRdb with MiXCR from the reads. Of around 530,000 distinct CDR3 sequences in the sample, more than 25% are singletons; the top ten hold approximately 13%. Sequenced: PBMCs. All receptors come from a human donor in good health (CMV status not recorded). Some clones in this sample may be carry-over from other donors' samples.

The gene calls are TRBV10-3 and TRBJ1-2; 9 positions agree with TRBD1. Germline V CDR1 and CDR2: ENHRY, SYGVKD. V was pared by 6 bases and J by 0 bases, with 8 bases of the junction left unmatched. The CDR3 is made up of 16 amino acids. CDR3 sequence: CAIRQDRGLANYGYTF. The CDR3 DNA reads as TGTGCCATCAGACAGGACAGGGGATTGGCTAACTATGGCTACACCTTC.

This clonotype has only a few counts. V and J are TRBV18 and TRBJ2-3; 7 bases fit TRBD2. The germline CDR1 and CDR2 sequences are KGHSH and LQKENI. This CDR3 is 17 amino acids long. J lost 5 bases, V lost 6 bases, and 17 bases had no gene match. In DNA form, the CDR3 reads TGTGCCAGCTCCCAGTTTGTACCGGGAGGATCAAGAGATACGCAGTATTTT. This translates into CASSQFVPGGSRDTQYF.

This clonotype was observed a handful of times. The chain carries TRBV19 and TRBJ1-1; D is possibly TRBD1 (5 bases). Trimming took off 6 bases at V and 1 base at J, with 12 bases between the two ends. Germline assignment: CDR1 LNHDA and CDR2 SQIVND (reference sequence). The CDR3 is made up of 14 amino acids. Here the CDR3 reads CASRAGQGNTEAFF. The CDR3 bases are TGTGCCAGTAGGGCGGGGCAGGGGAACACTGAAGCTTTCTTT.

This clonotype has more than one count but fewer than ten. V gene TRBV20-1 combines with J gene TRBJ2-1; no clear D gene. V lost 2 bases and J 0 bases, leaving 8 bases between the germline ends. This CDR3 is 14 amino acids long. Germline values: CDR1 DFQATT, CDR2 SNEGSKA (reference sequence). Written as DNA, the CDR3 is TGCAGTGCTAGACCGTCAAGCTCCTACAATGAGCAGTTCTTC. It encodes CSARPSSSYNEQFF.

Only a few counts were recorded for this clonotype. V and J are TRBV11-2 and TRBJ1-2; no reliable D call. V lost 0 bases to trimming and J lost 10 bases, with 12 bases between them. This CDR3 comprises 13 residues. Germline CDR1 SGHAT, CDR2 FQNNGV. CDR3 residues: CASSLDPDGPYTF. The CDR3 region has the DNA TGTGCCAGCAGCTTAGATCCGGACGGTCCCTACACCTTC.

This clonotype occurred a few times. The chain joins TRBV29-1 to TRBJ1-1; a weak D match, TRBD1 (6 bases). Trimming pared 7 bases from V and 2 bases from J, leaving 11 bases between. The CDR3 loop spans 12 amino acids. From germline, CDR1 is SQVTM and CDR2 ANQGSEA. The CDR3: CSASQGNTEAFF. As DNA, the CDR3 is TGCAGCGCCTCACAGGGAAACACTGAAGCTTTCTTT.

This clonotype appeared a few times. The CDR3 loop reads CASSTLSDSPLHF. CDR3 nucleotide sequence: TGTGCCAGCAGCACCCTCTCCGACTCACCCCTCCACTTT. V usage is TRBV7-9 and J usage is TRBJ1-6; no clear D. CDR1 and CDR2 (germline): SEHNR, FQNEAQ (reference sequence). Trimming stripped 5 bases from V and 10 bases from J, with 12 bases between. The CDR3 totals 13 residues.

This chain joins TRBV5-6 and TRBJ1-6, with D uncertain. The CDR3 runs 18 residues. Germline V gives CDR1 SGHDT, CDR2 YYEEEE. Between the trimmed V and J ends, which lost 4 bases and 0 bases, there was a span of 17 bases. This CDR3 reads CASSRYTRDVSYNSPLHF. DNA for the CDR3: TGTGCCAGCAGCAGATACACCAGAGATGTCTCCTATAATTCACCCCTCCACTTT.

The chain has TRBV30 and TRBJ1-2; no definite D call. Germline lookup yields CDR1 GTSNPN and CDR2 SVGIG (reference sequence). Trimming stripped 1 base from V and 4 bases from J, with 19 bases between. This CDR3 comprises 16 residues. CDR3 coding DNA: TGTGCCTGGAGTGCTTACCGGGCGATACGGGGCTATGGCTACACCTTC. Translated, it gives CAWSAYRAIRGYGYTF.

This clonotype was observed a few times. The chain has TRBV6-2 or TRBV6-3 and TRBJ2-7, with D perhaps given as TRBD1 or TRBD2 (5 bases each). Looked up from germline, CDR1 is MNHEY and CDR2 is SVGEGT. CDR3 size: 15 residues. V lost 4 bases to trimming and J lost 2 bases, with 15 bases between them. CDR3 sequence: CASSWTGTLTYEQYV. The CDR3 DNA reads TGTGCCAGCAGTTGGACCGGGACCTTGACCTACGAGCAGTACGTC.

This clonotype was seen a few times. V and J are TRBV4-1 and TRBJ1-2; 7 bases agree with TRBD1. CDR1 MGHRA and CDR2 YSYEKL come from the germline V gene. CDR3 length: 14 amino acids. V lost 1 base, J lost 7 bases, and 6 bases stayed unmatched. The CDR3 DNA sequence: TGCGCCAGCAGCCAAGTCGACAGGGAGTCTGGCTACACCTTC. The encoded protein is CASSQVDRESGYTF.

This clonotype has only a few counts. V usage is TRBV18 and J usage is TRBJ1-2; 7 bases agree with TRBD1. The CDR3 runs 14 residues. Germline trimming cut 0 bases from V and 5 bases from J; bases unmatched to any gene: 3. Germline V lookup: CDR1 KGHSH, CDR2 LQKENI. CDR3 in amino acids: CASSPPAGQYGYTF. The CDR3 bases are TGTGCCAGCTCACCACCGGCGGGACAGTATGGCTACACCTTC.

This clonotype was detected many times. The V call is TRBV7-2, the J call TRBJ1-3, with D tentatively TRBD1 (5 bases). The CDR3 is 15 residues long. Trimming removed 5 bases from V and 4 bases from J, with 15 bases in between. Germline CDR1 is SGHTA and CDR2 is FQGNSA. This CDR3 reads CASSVDKSSGNTIYF. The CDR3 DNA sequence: TGTGCCAGCAGCGTGGACAAGTCGTCAGGAAACACCATATATTTT.

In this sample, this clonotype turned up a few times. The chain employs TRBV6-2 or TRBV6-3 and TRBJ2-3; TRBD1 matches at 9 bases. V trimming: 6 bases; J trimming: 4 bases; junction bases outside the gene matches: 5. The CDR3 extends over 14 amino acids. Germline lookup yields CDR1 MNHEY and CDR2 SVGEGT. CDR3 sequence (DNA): TGTGCCAGCAGACCCCGGACAGGGGCAGATACGCAGTATTTT. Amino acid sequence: CASRPRTGADTQYF.

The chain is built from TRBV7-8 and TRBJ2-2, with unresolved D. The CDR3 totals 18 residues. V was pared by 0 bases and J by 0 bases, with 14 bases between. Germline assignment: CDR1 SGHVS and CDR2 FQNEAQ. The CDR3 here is CASSLAGAAYANTGELFF. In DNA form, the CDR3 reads TGTGCCAGCAGCTTAGCTGGCGCAGCATACGCGAACACCGGGGAGCTGTTTTTT.

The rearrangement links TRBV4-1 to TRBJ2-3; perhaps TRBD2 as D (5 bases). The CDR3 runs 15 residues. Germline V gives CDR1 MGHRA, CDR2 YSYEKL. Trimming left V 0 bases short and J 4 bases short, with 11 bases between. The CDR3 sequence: CASSQDSVRSDTQYF. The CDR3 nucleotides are TGCGCCAGCAGCCAAGATAGCGTTAGGTCAGATACGCAGTATTTT.

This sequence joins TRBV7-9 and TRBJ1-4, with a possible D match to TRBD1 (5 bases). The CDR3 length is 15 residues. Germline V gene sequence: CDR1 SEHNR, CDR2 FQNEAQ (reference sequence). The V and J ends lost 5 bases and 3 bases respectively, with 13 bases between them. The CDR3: CASSNARGSNEKLFF. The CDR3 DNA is TGTGCCAGCAGCAATGCCCGGGGGTCTAATGAAAAACTGTTTTTT.

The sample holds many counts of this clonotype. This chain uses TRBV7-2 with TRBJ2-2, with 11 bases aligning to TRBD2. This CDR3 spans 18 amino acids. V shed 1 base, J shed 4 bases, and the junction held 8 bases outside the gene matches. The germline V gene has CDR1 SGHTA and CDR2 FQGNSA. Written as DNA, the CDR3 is TGTGCCAGCAGCTTAGTGGCTAGCGGGAGGCTGGGCACCGGGGAGCTGTTTTTT. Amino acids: CASSLVASGRLGTGELFF.

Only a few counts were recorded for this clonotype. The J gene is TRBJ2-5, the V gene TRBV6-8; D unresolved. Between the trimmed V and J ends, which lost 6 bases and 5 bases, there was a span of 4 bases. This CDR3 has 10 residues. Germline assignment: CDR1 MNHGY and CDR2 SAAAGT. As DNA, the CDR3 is TGTGCCAGCAGAAGGGAGACCCAGTACTTC. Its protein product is CASRRETQYF.

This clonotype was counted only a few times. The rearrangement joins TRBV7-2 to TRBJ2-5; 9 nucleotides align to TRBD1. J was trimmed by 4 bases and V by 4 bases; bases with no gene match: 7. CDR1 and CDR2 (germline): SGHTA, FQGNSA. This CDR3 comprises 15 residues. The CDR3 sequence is CASSYPTGGGETQYF. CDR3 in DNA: TGTGCCAGCAGCTACCCGACAGGGGGAGGAGAGACCCAGTACTTC.

CDR3 nucleotide sequence: TGCAGTGCTAGCCTAGCGGGAGGGCCCGGGTCGGAGACCCAGTACTTC. It encodes CSASLAGGPGSETQYF. J is TRBJ2-5 and V is TRBV20-1; 12 bases line up with TRBD2. The germline gives CDR1 DFQATT, CDR2 SNEGSKA (reference sequence). V lost 3 bases and J lost 5; bases outside the gene matches: 10. The CDR3 length is 16 residues.